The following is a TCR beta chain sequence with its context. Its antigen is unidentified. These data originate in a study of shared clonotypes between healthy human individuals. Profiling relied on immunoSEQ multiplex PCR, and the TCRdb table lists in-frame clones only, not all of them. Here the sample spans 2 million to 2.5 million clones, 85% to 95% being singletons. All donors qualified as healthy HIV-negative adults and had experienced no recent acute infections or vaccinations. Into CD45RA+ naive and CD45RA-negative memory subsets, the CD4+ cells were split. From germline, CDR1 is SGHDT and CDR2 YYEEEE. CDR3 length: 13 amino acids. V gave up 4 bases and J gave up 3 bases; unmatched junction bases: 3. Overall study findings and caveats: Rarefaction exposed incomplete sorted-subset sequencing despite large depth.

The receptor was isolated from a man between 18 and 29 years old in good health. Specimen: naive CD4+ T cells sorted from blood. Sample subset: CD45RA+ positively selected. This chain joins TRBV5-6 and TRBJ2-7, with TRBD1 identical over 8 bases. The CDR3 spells CASSKGQGYEQYF. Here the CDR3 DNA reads TGTGCCAGCAGCAAAGGACAGGGCTACGAGCAGTACTTC. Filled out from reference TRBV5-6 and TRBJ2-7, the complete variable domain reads DAGVTQSPTHLIKTRGQQVTLRCSPKSGHDTVSWYQQALGQGPQFIFQYYEEEERQRGNFPDRFSGHQFPNYSSELNVNALLLGDSALYLCASSKGQGYEQYFGPGTRLTVT.